This TCR beta chain was sequenced during a study of blood T cell repertoires in COVID-19. Turning to the study itself: From the United States, Italy and Spain came samples of acute and convalescent COVID-19. In each case, the material was cDNA or gDNA derived from T cells, B-cell-depleted T cells, or PBMCs.

How the authors handled the data: Amplification with reference gene primers provided the estimates of nucleated cell counts. The method was immunoSEQ multiplex PCR; TCRdb's version includes in-frame clones alone and lacks a portion of them. From that table come the V and J calls and clone size; the DNA was used to work out D and trimming. Found here are approximately 200,000 clones, around nine tenths of them singletons; the top ten hold 0.95% to 1.3%. Germline V gene data show CDR1 as MDHEN and CDR2 as SYDVKM. This CDR3 comprises 16 residues. The ends were cut back, 5 bases at V and 7 bases at J, with 21 bases in the middle.

The source is a man under 40 with acute or convalescent COVID-19. The J gene is TRBJ1-5, the V gene TRBV28; TRBD1 might be the D (6 bases). Sequenced sample: peripheral blood. The CDR3, as DNA: TGTGCCAGCAGTGCCCGGGGGGGCCTCGAAGGCCAGCCCCAGCATTTT. Translation gives CASSARGGLEGQPQHF.